The clone carrying this T cell receptor beta chain has at least ten counts. The target antigen is unknown. Then a second PCR, running roughly 7 to 11 cycles, was carried out with a sample-barcoded 5' primer and a J-beta primer mix. A tag from a template-switch adaptor with 12 random nucleotides marked each cDNA molecule. TCRdb ran MiXCR on the 5' RACE reads and lists one entry per CDR3 protein. The sample records fewer than 900,000 distinct CDR3 sequences, more than 40% being singletons. V was clipped by 1 base and J by 4 bases; unmatched bases: 2. The CDR3 has 15 residues. Germline V gives CDR1 SGHTA, CDR2 FQGNSA. The sample originates from a study of blood T cells in healthy people across ages. Study results and caveats: A greater number of naive CD4+ cells and higher diversity distinguished long-lived donors from aged donors.

Healthy Caucasian individuals from Russia aged roughly 6 to 100 were enrolled as donors. No fewer than 7 million PBMCs went into each sample. This clonotype was sampled from a woman aged 55-69 years in good health. The chain employs TRBV7-2 and TRBJ2-5; 11 bases are shared with TRBD2. Source material: blood. As DNA, the CDR3 is TGTGCCAGCAGCTTAGGACTAGCGGGACGAGAGACCCAGTACTTC. Protein product: CASSLGLAGRETQYF. The variable domain in full, with the rest retrieved from reference TRBV7-2 and TRBJ2-5, is GAGVSQSPSNKVTEKGKDVELRCDPISGHTALYWYRQSLGQGLEFLIYFQGNSAPDKSGLPSDRFSAERTGGSVSTLTIQRTQQEDSAVYLCASSLGLAGRETQYFGPGTRLLVL.